This TCR beta chain was found in a study of cytomegalovirus exposure and HLA in healthy donors. Study summary: Out of 398 genotyped donors, roughly 83% belonged to the Caucasian-associated ancestry cluster.

Primers for the PCR totalled 60 Vbeta and 13 Jbeta. Assay used: immunoSEQ multiplex PCR; TCRdb lists only in-frame clones, some missing. The table shows hundreds of thousands of clones, with approximately 70% occurring only once. Germline V gives CDR1 SGHTA, CDR2 FQGNSA. The J segment lost 0 bases and the V segment lost 2 bases, leaving 7 bases of the junction unmatched. The CDR3 is 18 amino acids. Sequenced input: PBMCs. The J gene is TRBJ1-6, the V gene TRBV7-2; 7 positions agree with TRBD1. The TCR was taken from a woman younger than 45 in good health and CMV-seronegative. In nucleotides, the CDR3 is TGTGCCAGCAGCTTATTCGGGGGGGACAGCTCCTATAATTCACCCCTCCACTTT. Its translation: CASSLFGGDSSYNSPLHF.